The 23 T cell receptor beta chains given below trace back to one sample, sequenced in a study of vaccination and CD4 T cells after COVID-19. Treatment described: roughly ten-day PBMC culture with coronavirus spike peptide pools or control peptides (ViraFEST assay). The unexposed donor's CD4+ T cells were collected before the COVID-19 pandemic (2011-2018). These receptors' antigens are unknown. An Oncomine TCR Beta short-read assay was used to sequence the DNA from cultured CD4+ T cells. The genomic DNA was obtained from cultured CD4+ T cells by extraction with the QIAamp micro DNA kit. MiXCR, applied by TCRdb to the PCR reads, yields one record per CDR3 protein. The repertoire has 6,500 to 9,000 distinct CDR3 sequences, around 42% of them found once; the top ten carry 26%. The sample taken for sequencing was CD4+ T cells from blood, cultured in vitro. These receptors all stem from a human donor in good health.

This clonotype was counted a few times. The rearrangement joins TRBV7-3 to TRBJ2-1, with D tentatively TRBD2 (6 bases). Trimming took 1 base from V and 7 from J, leaving 8 bases between them. The CDR3 consists of 13 residues. Germline CDR1 SGHTA, CDR2 FQGTGA. The CDR3 loop reads CASSLIAENEQFF. CDR3 in DNA: TGTGCCAGCAGCTTAATAGCGGAAAATGAGCAGTTCTTC.

The chain uses TRBV7-2 and TRBJ2-5; D gene uncertain. CDR1 is SGHTA and CDR2 is FQGNSA in the germline V gene. V was trimmed by 5 bases and J by 5 bases, leaving 6 bases between them. This CDR3 spans 11 amino acids. The CDR3 loop is CASSRRETQYF. The CDR3 DNA is TGTGCCAGCAGCCGAAGGGAGACCCAGTACTTC.

The chain is built from TRBV6-5 and TRBJ2-7; 9 bases fit TRBD2. The CDR3 runs to 17 residues. In germline, CDR1 is MNHEY, CDR2 SVGAGI. The ends lost 4 bases at V and 5 bases at J; junction bases unmatched: 15. The CDR3 DNA is TGTGCCAGCAGTTCCGGGCGGCGCGGCGGGAGGGTCAACGAGCAGTACTTC. Its protein product is CASSSGRRGGRVNEQYF.

This chain uses TRBV23-1 with TRBJ1-1; no clear D gene. TRBV23-1 qualifies as an ORF whose function is uncertain. V lost 7 bases to trimming and J lost 1 base, with 13 bases between them. There are 14 residues in the CDR3. The CDR3 DNA is TGCGCCAGCACTGCGAGGGCTAGGAACACTGAAGCTTTCTTT. Protein sequence: CASTARARNTEAFF.

This clonotype was counted between two and nine times. The J gene is TRBJ1-5, the V gene TRBV6-2 or TRBV6-3; perhaps TRBD1 as D (5 bases). Germline V gives CDR1 MNHEY, CDR2 SVGEGT. CDR3 length: 13 residues. V lost 6 bases, J lost 7 bases, and 13 bases lay in between. The CDR3, as DNA: TGTGCCAGCAGCCACAACGGGGACCAGCCCCAGCATTTT. Amino acid sequence: CASSHNGDQPQHF.

V gene TRBV6-1 combines with J gene TRBJ2-7, with a possible D match to TRBD1 (6 bases). Germline loops: CDR1 MNHNS, CDR2 SASEGT. The CDR3 is 15 amino acids. Trimming pared 5 bases from V and 4 bases from J, leaving 18 bases between. The CDR3 nucleotides are TGTGCCAGCAGTACATGGGGGCTAGGCCGGTACGAGCAGTACTTC. This gives the protein CASSTWGLGRYEQYF.

This clonotype was picked up a small number of times. This chain links TRBV7-2 with TRBJ2-2; D possibly corresponds to TRBD2 (6 bases). The germline CDR1 and CDR2 sequences are SGHTA and FQGNSA. Trimming removed 5 bases from V and 7 bases from J, with 20 bases in between. The CDR3 loop spans 16 amino acids. CDR3 nucleotides: TGTGCCAGCAGCCCCCGGGTTGGTAGCGGAGGCGGGGAGCTGTTTTTT. This codes for CASSPRVGSGGGELFF.

This clonotype was detected only a few times. This chain connects TRBV20-1 to TRBJ1-2; D gene uncertain. From germline, CDR1 is DFQATT and CDR2 SNEGSKA (reference sequence). CDR3 length: 11 residues. The V end was cut by 4 bases, the J end by 8 bases, with 11 bases between. The CDR3 loop reads CSAKDLYGYTF. CDR3 in DNA: TGCAGTGCTAAGGATCTATACGGCTACACCTTC.

This clonotype was detected only a few times. This chain joins TRBV27 and TRBJ2-3; possible D gene TRBD1, 6 bases. V was pared by 7 bases and J by 3 bases, with 11 bases between. Germline CDR1 and CDR2: MNHEY and SMNVEV (reference sequence). The CDR3 spans 13 residues. CDR3 protein: CASTTRGTDTQYF. The CDR3 nucleotides are TGTGCCAGCACCACAAGGGGGACAGATACGCAGTATTTT.

The genes are TRBV6-2 or TRBV6-3 and TRBJ2-7, with D unclear. The germline V gene encodes CDR1 MNHEY and CDR2 SVGEGT. The CDR3 is 13 residues long. The V and J ends lost 1 base and 1 base respectively, with 5 bases between them. CDR3 nucleotides: TGTGCCAGCAGTTACTTACTATCCTACGAGCAGTACTTC. It specifies CASSYLLSYEQYF.

The sample holds a few counts of this clonotype. The gene calls are TRBV20-1 and TRBJ1-5; 8 nucleotides match TRBD1. This CDR3 contains 18 residues. With V trimmed by 5 bases and J by 6 bases, 21 bases remained unmatched. Germline V gene sequence: CDR1 DFQATT, CDR2 SNEGSKA (reference sequence). The CDR3 DNA is TGCAGTGCTCACGACCGAGCTACAAGGACAGGGATTGGTCAGCCCCAGCATTTT. Protein product: CSAHDRATRTGIGQPQHF.

This clonotype has only a few counts. The V gene is TRBV15, the J gene TRBJ2-6; D might be TRBD1 (6 bases). The CDR3 covers 15 residues. Trimming left V 4 bases short and J 4 bases short, with 11 bases between. In germline, CDR1 is LNHNV, CDR2 YYDKDF (reference sequence). The CDR3: CATSTTGSGANVLTF. The CDR3 nucleotides read TGTGCCACCAGCACCACAGGGTCCGGGGCCAACGTCCTGACTTTC.

This chain connects TRBV20-1 to TRBJ2-2; weak D call: TRBD2 (5 bases). Germline V CDR1 and CDR2: DFQATT, SNEGSKA (reference sequence). V lost 6 bases to trimming and J lost 1 base, with 12 bases between them. This CDR3 has 14 amino acids. The CDR3 spells CSATRTLNTGELFF. CDR3 DNA: TGCAGTGCCACCCGGACTTTGAACACCGGGGAGCTGTTTTTT.

In this sample, this clonotype is medium-sized (0.01 to 0.1%). J is TRBJ1-2 and V is TRBV15, with D perhaps matching TRBD1 (5 bases). V was trimmed by 1 base and J by 3 bases, leaving 15 bases between them. In germline, CDR1 is LNHNV, CDR2 YYDKDF (reference sequence). The CDR3 is made up of 16 amino acids. CDR3 sequence reads: CATSRGSRGADYGYTF. The DNA of the CDR3 is TGTGCCACCAGCAGAGGATCTCGCGGGGCGGACTATGGCTACACCTTC.

The V call is TRBV15, the J call TRBJ2-7, with D perhaps TRBD1 (5 bases). The CDR3 runs 15 residues. Trimming removed 4 bases at V and 1 base at J, with 14 bases between. Germline lookup yields CDR1 LNHNV and CDR2 YYDKDF (reference sequence). This CDR3 is CATSKGQELSYEQYF. As DNA, the CDR3 is TGTGCCACCAGCAAGGGGCAGGAGCTATCCTACGAGCAGTACTTC. The variable domain in full, completed from reference TRBV15 and TRBJ2-7, reads DAMVIQNPRYQVTQFGKPVTLSCSQTLNHNVMYWYQQKSSQAPKLLFHYYDKDFNNEADTPDNFQSRRPNTSFCFLDIRSPGLGDTAMYLCATSKGQELSYEQYFGPGTRLTVT.

V usage is TRBV20-1 and J usage is TRBJ2-7, with unresolved D. Germline assignment: CDR1 DFQATT and CDR2 SNEGSKA (reference sequence). The V and J ends lost 5 bases and 3 bases respectively, with 11 bases between them. The CDR3 totals 12 residues. The CDR3 region is CSAYSPGYEQYF. The CDR3 DNA sequence: TGCAGTGCTTACTCTCCAGGCTACGAGCAGTACTTC.

In its sample, this clonotype was seen a few times. The V and J genes are TRBV27 and TRBJ2-3, with D tentatively TRBD2 (6 bases). V shed 6 bases and J shed 1 base, with 14 bases lying between them. This CDR3 region has 15 residues. Germline CDR1 MNHEY, CDR2 SMNVEV (reference sequence). Here the CDR3 DNA reads TGTGCCAGCAGCTCCGGGACTCAAGGCACAGATACGCAGTATTTT. This encodes CASSSGTQGTDTQYF.

In its sample, this clonotype was seen a few times. The genes are TRBV7-2 and TRBJ1-2, with D uncertain. V lost 5 bases and J 0 bases, leaving 16 bases between the germline ends. The CDR3 is 16 residues long. Germline assignment: CDR1 SGHTA and CDR2 FQGNSA. This chain's CDR3 is CASSTPAADSNYGYTF. For the CDR3, the DNA is TGTGCCAGCAGCACACCCGCCGCGGACTCTAACTATGGCTACACCTTC.

The CDR3 coding sequence is TGTGCCAGCAGAACCACAGGGGGCACTGAAGCTTTCTTT. Translating it yields CASRTTGGTEAFF. This rearrangement joins TRBV12-3 or TRBV12-4 to TRBJ1-1; 8 bases are a match to TRBD1. The CDR3 is 13 amino acids. J lost 4 bases, V lost 6 bases, and 4 bases had no gene match.

This clonotype has only a few counts. The chain carries TRBV27 and TRBJ1-5; no clear D. The CDR3 length is 16 residues. CDR1 is MNHEY, CDR2 SMNVEV, per germline (reference sequence). Trimming removed 5 bases at V and 3 bases at J, with 17 bases between. CDR3 protein: CASSPNDRPSNQPQHF. Here the CDR3 DNA reads TGTGCCAGCAGTCCTAACGATAGGCCCTCCAATCAGCCCCAGCATTTT.

This chain connects TRBV7-2 to TRBJ1-1; TRBD1 is a possible D gene (5 bases). Germline assignment: CDR1 SGHTA and CDR2 FQGNSA. V shed 5 bases and J shed 3 bases, with 13 bases lying between them. CDR3 size: 14 residues. The CDR3 DNA follows: TGTGCCAGCAGCCCTGGGGGTTTGCACACTGAAGCTTTCTTT. Translating gives CASSPGGLHTEAFF.

This chain links TRBV20-1 with TRBJ1-5, with 7 positions matching TRBD1. Germline V gives CDR1 DFQATT, CDR2 SNEGSKA (reference sequence). The CDR3 loop spans 14 amino acids. CDR3 sequence: CSIRGMGARQPQHF. The DNA of the CDR3 is TGCAGCATCAGGGGGATGGGGGCGCGTCAGCCCCAGCATTTT.

This clonotype was recorded a few times. The chain is built from TRBV19 and TRBJ1-1; unclear D gene. Germline V gene sequence: CDR1 LNHDA, CDR2 SQIVND (reference sequence). This CDR3 comprises 14 residues. Trimming left V 3 bases short and J 6 bases short, with 14 bases between. In DNA, the CDR3 is TGTGCCAGTAGTATGGCAGGAGGCGAGGCTGAAGCTTTCTTT. Translating gives CASSMAGGEAEAFF.